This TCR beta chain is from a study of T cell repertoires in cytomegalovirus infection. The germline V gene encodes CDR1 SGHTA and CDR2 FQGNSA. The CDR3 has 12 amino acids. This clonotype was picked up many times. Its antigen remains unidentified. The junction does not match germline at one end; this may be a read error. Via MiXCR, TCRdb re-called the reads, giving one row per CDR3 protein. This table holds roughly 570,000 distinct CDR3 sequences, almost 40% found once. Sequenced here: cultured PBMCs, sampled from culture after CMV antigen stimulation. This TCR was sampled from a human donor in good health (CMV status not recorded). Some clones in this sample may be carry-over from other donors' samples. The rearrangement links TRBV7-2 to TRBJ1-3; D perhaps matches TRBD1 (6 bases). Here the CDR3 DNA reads TGTGCCAGCAGTTTAGACAGGAGGAAGATATATTTT. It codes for CASSLDRRKIYF.